Below, 10 T cell receptor beta chains from the same sample are listed, as sequenced in a study of T-cell reconstitution after alpha-beta-depleted transplantation in children. Unique molecular identifiers featured in how the TCRbeta library was prepared. One entry per CDR3 protein results from TCRdb running MiXCR on the PCR reads. The sample shows 900,000 or so distinct CDR3 sequences, roughly 16% of them seen only once. The sequences come from PBMCs, mostly from graft donor cells, collected 360 days after TCRalphabeta/CD19-depleted stem cell transplant. The receptors were gathered from a male patient under 18 who had a stem cell transplant for acute lymphoblastic leukemia, so the T cells may come from the graft donor.

This sequence joins TRBV2 and TRBJ2-2; 7 bases are a match to TRBD2. CDR1 and CDR2 from the germline V gene are SNHLY and FYNNEI. CDR3 length: 15 residues. Unmatched junction bases numbered 5, after V lost 1 base and J lost 6 bases. The CDR3 here is CASSEGLAVAGELFF. CDR3 nucleotides: TGTGCCAGCAGTGAAGGCCTAGCGGTCGCCGGGGAGCTGTTTTTT.

The chain employs TRBV5-1 and TRBJ2-1; D gene unclear. The CDR3 loop spans 15 amino acids. V was cut by 0 bases and J by 5 bases, with 12 bases left in between. Looked up from germline, CDR1 is SGHRS and CDR2 is YFSETQ. The CDR3: CASSLVSGVNNEQFF. The CDR3 DNA is TGCGCCAGCAGCTTGGTTTCAGGTGTTAACAATGAGCAGTTCTTC.

V and J are TRBV5-1 and TRBJ2-2; 7 bases map to TRBD2. The CDR3 is 19 amino acids. The V and J ends lost 3 bases and 0 bases, in that order; junction bases with no gene match: 14. Germline assignment: CDR1 SGHRS and CDR2 YFSETQ. CDR3 loop: CASSYPGGGKATNTGELFF. The DNA for the CDR3 is TGCGCCAGCAGCTACCCGGGCGGGGGAAAGGCTACGAACACCGGGGAGCTGTTTTTT. The full variable domain, in which reference TRBV5-1 and TRBJ2-2 provide the parts outside the CDR3, is KAGVTQTPRYLIKTRGQQVTLSCSPISGHRSVSWYQQTPGQGLQFLFEYFSETQRNKGNFPGRFSGRQFSNSRSEMNVSTLELGDSALYLCASSYPGGGKATNTGELFFGEGSRLTVL.

V gene TRBV2 combines with J gene TRBJ2-2; 9 bases are shared with TRBD1. Germline CDR1 reads SNHLY; CDR2 reads FYNNEI. The CDR3 is 16 amino acids. V lost 6 bases, J lost 10 bases, and 15 bases stayed unmatched. CDR3 coding DNA: TGTGCCAGCAGGCCTGGGACAGGGAGGGACCTAGTGGAGCTGTTTTTT. Translated, it gives CASRPGTGRDLVELFF. Using reference TRBV2 and TRBJ2-2 for the parts outside the CDR3, the full variable domain is EPEVTQTPSHQVTQMGQEVILRCVPISNHLYFYWYRQILGQKVEFLVSFYNNEISEKSEIFDDQFSVERPDGSNFTLKIRSTKLEDSAMYFCASRPGTGRDLVELFFGEGSRLTVL.

The chain combines TRBV10-1 with TRBJ2-7, with D perhaps matching TRBD2 (5 bases). Trimming took off 8 bases at V and 7 bases at J, with 15 bases between the two ends. From germline, CDR1 is WNHNN and CDR2 SYGVQD (reference sequence). This CDR3 has 12 amino acids. In DNA form, the CDR3 reads TGCGCCAGCCGAGGGATTACCGGGGAGCAGTACTTC. The encoded protein is CASRGITGEQYF.

In this sample, this clonotype turned up a few times. The chain joins TRBV4-2 to TRBJ2-7; the D gene is possibly TRBD2 (6 bases). V lost 4 bases, J lost 4 bases, and 14 bases lay in between. The CDR3 runs to 14 residues. Germline assignment: CDR1 LGHNA and CDR2 YNFKEQ. The CDR3 loop reads CASSPRDFPYEQYF. As DNA, the CDR3 is TGTGCCAGCAGCCCCCGGGACTTCCCATACGAGCAGTACTTC.

The V call is TRBV19, the J call TRBJ2-1, with a weak D call TRBD2 (6 bases). This CDR3 comprises 15 residues. Germline CDR1 is LNHDA and CDR2 is SQIVND (reference sequence). V was shortened by 7 bases and J by 0 bases, with 13 bases between the two germline ends. CDR3: CASKVAGSSYNEQFF. In nucleotides, the CDR3 is TGTGCCAGTAAGGTAGCCGGGAGCTCCTACAATGAGCAGTTCTTC.

This clonotype was found many times. V and J are TRBV20-1 and TRBJ2-2, with TRBD2 matching over 7 bases. The CDR3 covers 12 residues. V trimming: 6 bases; J trimming: 7 bases; junction bases outside the gene matches: 5. Germline assignment: CDR1 DFQATT and CDR2 SNEGSKA (reference sequence). CDR3 loop: CSARLALGELFF. The CDR3 DNA sequence: TGCAGTGCGCGACTAGCACTCGGGGAGCTGTTTTTT.

This clonotype was detected ten times or more. One end of the junction fails to match germline, which may point to a read error. V and J are TRBV5-1 and TRBJ2-3; no firm D call. The CDR3 is made up of 14 amino acids. Germline V gene lookup returns CDR1 SGHRS and CDR2 YFSETQ. In DNA, the CDR3 is TGTGCCAGCAGCTTGGAACCAAGCACAGATACGCAGTATTTT. It yields the protein CASSLEPSTDTQYF. The full variable domain, rest sourced from reference TRBV5-1 and TRBJ2-3, is KAGVTQTPRYLIKTRGQQVTLSCSPISGHRSVSWYQQTPGQGLQFLFEYFSETQRNKGNFPGRFSGRQFSNSRSEMNVSTLELGDSALYLCASSLEPSTDTQYFGPGTRLTVL.

Points on this clonotype: The CDR3 does not end in the conserved phenylalanine or tryptophan, so this is likely a read error. The CDR3 region is CASRGGGSEAFS. In DNA, the CDR3 is TGTGCCAGCAGGGGCGGAGGTTCTGAAGCTTTCTCT. J is TRBJ1-1 and V is TRBV25-1; D gene uncertain. The CDR3 extends over 12 amino acids. The V gene lost 6 bases and the J gene lost 6 bases, with 11 bases spanning the gap. From germline, CDR1 is MGHDK and CDR2 SYGVNS.